This TCR beta chain was captured in a study of T cell responses to AZD1222 COVID-19 vaccine. Regarding the study as a whole: The study found Spike-specific TCR breadth and depth rose after two AZD1222 doses.

Sequencing was performed with immunoSEQ multiplex PCR; in TCRdb, only in-frame clones are kept and a portion is missing. The data hold 75,000 to 100,000 clones, with about 86% observed a single time. A remark on this clone: Its antigen is not known.

The receptor comes from an adult in good health. Sequences were derived from peripheral blood, sampled on day 0 of MenACWY control vaccination.

CDR3 sequence: CASSSRGENEKLFF. The CDR3 DNA is TGTGCCAGCTCCTCGCGGGGGGAAAATGAAAAACTGTTTTTT. V and J are TRBV7-9 and TRBJ1-4; a possible D gene is TRBD1 (5 bases). The length of the CDR3 is 14 residues. Trimming pared 8 bases from V and 5 bases from J, leaving 15 bases between. The V gene's germline CDR1 is SEHNR and CDR2 FQNEAQ (reference sequence).